Each of the 32 T cell receptor beta chains below was sequenced from the same sample in a study of graft-versus-host responses after intestinal transplantation. Libraries were prepared by immunoSEQ multiplex PCR; TCRdb keeps only in-frame clonotypes and omits some of them. The sample records about 91,000 clones, under 95% being singletons. These TCRs' antigens remain unknown. Material: unstimulated CD4+ T cells sorted from spleen or lymph node cells, obtained before transplant. The receptors here all came from a human donor who was the organ donor for an intestinal transplant.

V is TRBV5-4 and J is TRBJ1-6; D gene uncertain. There are 15 residues in the CDR3. Trimming cost V 3 bases and J 4 bases, with 11 bases left between them. The V gene's germline CDR1 is SGHNT and CDR2 YYREEE (reference sequence). CDR3 sequence reads: CASSSDWVYNSPLHF. Written as DNA, the CDR3 is TGTGCCAGCAGCTCGGACTGGGTGTATAATTCACCCCTCCACTTT.

This chain connects TRBV29-1 to TRBJ1-4; D perhaps matches TRBD1 (6 bases). Germline V lookup: CDR1 SQVTM, CDR2 ANQGSEA. V gave up 5 bases and J gave up 7 bases, with 11 bases separating them. CDR3 size: 12 residues. The CDR3 spells CSVTGRGEKLFF. CDR3 sequence (DNA): TGCAGCGTTACAGGGAGGGGTGAAAAACTGTTTTTT.

This chain links TRBV7-2 with TRBJ2-7; D is unresolved. V lost 3 bases to trimming and J lost 2 bases, with 8 bases between them. The CDR3 has 13 amino acids. The germline V gene has CDR1 SGHTA and CDR2 FQGNSA. CDR3 residues: CASSFRIAYEQYF. The CDR3 region has the DNA TGTGCCAGCAGCTTCAGGATTGCCTACGAGCAGTACTTC.

The chain joins TRBV27 to TRBJ1-1, with 7 positions matching TRBD1. Per the germline V gene, CDR1 is MNHEY and CDR2 is SMNVEV (reference sequence). The junction had 7 bases not matched to a gene; V was cut back by 8 bases and J by 1 base. The CDR3 runs 14 residues. CDR3 protein: CASLPDRANTEAFF. In DNA, the CDR3 is TGTGCCAGCCTACCCGACAGGGCGAACACTGAAGCTTTCTTT.

The CDR3 sequence is CSDRTGGANYGYTF. CDR3 nucleotides: TGCAGCGATCGAACAGGGGGCGCTAACTATGGCTACACCTTC. V and J are TRBV29-1 and TRBJ1-2; TRBD1 matches at 9 bases. The CDR3 loop spans 14 amino acids. Trimming removed 7 bases from V and 0 bases from J; junction bases left unmatched: 6. Looked up from germline, CDR1 is SQVTM and CDR2 is ANQGSEA.

The CDR3 here is CASSIEAGQSNQPQHF. In DNA form, the CDR3 reads TGTGCCAGTAGTATAGAGGCAGGGCAAAGCAATCAGCCCCAGCATTTT. V gene TRBV19 combines with J gene TRBJ1-5; D might be TRBD1 (5 bases). Looked up from germline, CDR1 is LNHDA and CDR2 is SQIVND (reference sequence). The CDR3 totals 16 residues. V lost 0 bases and J lost 1, with 10 bases in between.

The chain has TRBV9 and TRBJ2-1, with TRBD2 matching 11 bases. V lost 3 bases and J lost 4; bases outside the gene matches: 6. Germline V gene sequence: CDR1 SGDLS, CDR2 YYNGEE. The CDR3 consists of 16 residues. CDR3 bases: TGTGCCAGCAGCGACCTTAGCGGGGGGGTTTACAATGAGCAGTTCTTC. This codes for CASSDLSGGVYNEQFF.

The chain combines TRBV19 with TRBJ2-4; D remains unclear. Germline loops: CDR1 LNHDA, CDR2 SQIVND (reference sequence). Trimming stripped 6 bases from V and 9 bases from J, with 18 bases between. The CDR3 totals 14 residues. The CDR3 here is CASRATEMLIIQYF. CDR3 in DNA: TGTGCCAGTAGAGCTACAGAAATGCTAATCATTCAGTACTTC.

This clone showed up just once. This rearrangement joins TRBV25-1 to TRBJ2-2; 8 nucleotides align to TRBD2. The CDR3 runs 16 residues. The V and J ends lost 7 bases and 2 bases, in that order; junction bases with no gene match: 9. Germline lookup yields CDR1 MGHDK and CDR2 SYGVNS. The CDR3 DNA reads as TGTGCCAGCACCCAGGCCGGGGGGGGAAACACCGGGGAGCTGTTTTTT. It translates to CASTQAGGGNTGELFF.

This sequence joins TRBV6-4 and TRBJ1-5; 9 nucleotides line up with TRBD1. The CDR3 contains 15 residues. V lost 4 bases, J lost 7 bases, and 8 bases stayed unmatched. From germline, CDR1 is MRHNA and CDR2 SNTAGT. CDR3 region: CASSAGTGRPQPQHF. CDR3 DNA: TGTGCCAGCAGTGCCGGGACAGGGCGGCCACAGCCCCAGCATTTT.

The chain recombines TRBV15 with TRBJ2-5; 11 bases agree with TRBD1. The germline V gene has CDR1 LNHNV and CDR2 YYDKDF (reference sequence). CDR3 length: 18 amino acids. Unmatched junction bases numbered 10, after V lost 0 bases and J lost 4 bases. CDR3 DNA: TGTGCCACCAGCAGAGAAACTCCCGGGACAGGGGGAGGAGAGACCCAGTACTTC. Translated: CATSRETPGTGGGETQYF.

J is TRBJ2-2 and V is TRBV19; tentative D call: TRBD1 (6 bases). The CDR3 totals 16 residues. Germline CDR1 and CDR2: LNHDA and SQIVND (reference sequence). The CDR3 bases are TGTGGGGGTAGCAGGGACATTCTCAGCCTGGCCGGGGAGCTGTTTTTT. Translation: CGGSRDILSLAGELFF.

Concerning this clone: This is likely a read error, given that the CDR3 carries no conserved phenylalanine or tryptophan at its end. The DNA is left out, because the CDR3 cannot be placed on it with certainty; the CDR3 is given as TCRdb lists it. The J gene is TRBJ1-1, the V gene TRBV6-6; the DNA was not compared with TRBD1, the D call given in the table. The CDR3 spans 12 amino acids, including both terminal residues. Germline lookup yields CDR1 MNHNY and CDR2 SVGAGI (reference sequence). The CDR3 loop is CASSENSNRFFL.

This clone has a single count. V and J are TRBV2 and TRBJ1-2; unclear D gene. Germline assignment: CDR1 SNHLY and CDR2 FYNNEI. This CDR3 spans 12 amino acids. The ends were cut back, 6 bases at V and 7 bases at J, with 12 bases in the middle. The DNA of the CDR3 is TGTGCCAGCAGGCCCGAGAGGCTTGGCTACACCTTC. This encodes CASRPERLGYTF.

The rearrangement uses TRBV6-1 and TRBJ1-5; D not resolved. This CDR3 spans 12 amino acids. The germline V gene has CDR1 MNHNS and CDR2 SASEGT. V was trimmed by 4 bases and J by 5 bases, leaving 6 bases between them. CDR3 loop: CASSAGDQPQHF. CDR3 sequence (DNA): TGTGCCAGCAGTGCCGGGGATCAGCCCCAGCATTTT.

This clone was observed once. The chain employs TRBV27 and TRBJ1-6; 8 positions agree with TRBD1. The CDR3 covers 14 residues. CDR1 MNHEY and CDR2 SMNVEV come from the germline V gene (reference sequence). With V trimmed by 10 bases and J by 4 bases, 6 bases remained unmatched. The CDR3 DNA reads as TGTGCCACTCACAGGGGGGGATATAATTCACCCCTCCACTTT. Translated, it gives CATHRGGYNSPLHF.

J is TRBJ2-3 and V is TRBV12-5; 7 nucleotides agree with TRBD1. The CDR3 spans 15 residues. The trim removed 8 bases at V and 0 bases at J, leaving 8 bases unmatched. Germline CDR1 and CDR2: LGHNT and FRNRAP. CDR3 protein: CASLPGQLSTDTQYF. In DNA form, the CDR3 reads TGTGCTAGTCTCCCGGGACAGCTGAGCACAGATACGCAGTATTTT.

The chain has TRBV4-2 and TRBJ1-2; maybe TRBD1 (6 bases). The CDR3 runs 17 residues. Trimming took 5 bases from V and 3 from J, leaving 22 bases between them. Germline CDR1 and CDR2: LGHNA and YNFKEQ. CDR3 sequence reads: CASSFSRGPGAYYGYTF. The DNA for the CDR3 is TGTGCCAGCAGCTTTTCAAGGGGCCCAGGGGCCTACTATGGCTACACCTTC.

The J gene is TRBJ2-3, the V gene TRBV4-2, with 9 bases aligning to TRBD2. CDR3 length: 16 amino acids. The germline gives CDR1 LGHNA, CDR2 YNFKEQ. The J segment lost 6 bases and the V segment lost 1 base, leaving 8 bases of the junction unmatched. The DNA of the CDR3 is TGTGCCAGCAGCCAAGGCATAGCGGGAGCGGGTGATACGCAGTATTTT. It specifies CASSQGIAGAGDTQYF.

The genes are TRBV6-1 and TRBJ1-5; D is ambiguous. Germline-derived CDR1 and CDR2 are MNHNS and SASEGT. There are 13 residues in the CDR3. Trimming pared 2 bases from V and 3 bases from J, leaving 5 bases between. CDR3 bases: TGTGCCAGCAGTGAACAGTTCAATCAGCCCCAGCATTTT. It yields the protein CASSEQFNQPQHF.

This sequence joins TRBV6-5 and TRBJ2-7; TRBD1 is a possible D gene (6 bases). CDR1 and CDR2 from the germline V gene are MNHEY and SVGAGI. The CDR3 has 16 amino acids. Trimming pared 2 bases from V and 2 bases from J, leaving 16 bases between. The CDR3 loop is CASSYAFWTETYEQYF. CDR3 in DNA: TGTGCCAGCAGTTACGCTTTTTGGACAGAGACCTACGAGCAGTACTTC.

The sample holds one count of this clone. The CDR3 sequence is CASSASGETYEQYF. The CDR3 nucleotides are TGTGCCAGCAGCGCCTCAGGGGAGACCTACGAGCAGTACTTC. V and J are TRBV5-8 and TRBJ2-7, with TRBD1 as a possible D gene (6 bases). Trimming stripped 4 bases from V and 2 bases from J, with 13 bases between. This CDR3 has 14 residues. Germline V gene lookup returns CDR1 SGHTS and CDR2 YDEGEE.

The CDR3 DNA follows: TGTGCCAGCAGACCACCCCTCATGGGGGCCACAGATACGCAGTATTTT. Its translation: CASRPPLMGATDTQYF. The V gene is TRBV6-6, the J gene TRBJ2-3; D perhaps matches TRBD1 (6 bases). This CDR3 has 16 amino acids. V lost 6 bases and J lost 2, with 18 bases in between. The germline CDR1 and CDR2 sequences are MNHNY and SVGAGI (reference sequence).

The chain recombines TRBV7-6 with TRBJ1-1; tentatively, D is TRBD1 (5 bases). The V end was cut by 3 bases, the J end by 0 bases, with 11 bases between. Germline V gives CDR1 SGHVS, CDR2 FNYEAQ. The CDR3 runs to 15 residues. CDR3 coding DNA: TGTGCCAGCAGCTTGCAAACAGGATTGAACACTGAAGCTTTCTTT. Translation: CASSLQTGLNTEAFF. Together with reference TRBV7-6 and TRBJ1-1, the CDR3 gives the full variable domain: GAGVSQSPRYKVTKRGQDVALRCDPISGHVSLYWYRQALGQGPEFLTYFNYEAQQDKSGLPNDRFSAERPEGSISTLTIQRTEQRDSAMYRCASSLQTGLNTEAFFGQGTRLTVV.

The chain employs TRBV27 and TRBJ2-7; 13 positions agree with TRBD2. CDR1 is MNHEY and CDR2 is SMNVEV in the germline V gene (reference sequence). Trimming cost V 9 bases and J 6 bases; bases outside gene matches: 14. The CDR3 runs 16 residues. Here the CDR3 DNA reads TGTGCCAGTTGGGGGGCTTCGGGACTAGCGGGGAGCGAGCAGTACTTC. Translated: CASWGASGLAGSEQYF.

J is TRBJ2-5 and V is TRBV10-3, with 12 nucleotides matching TRBD2. Germline V lookup: CDR1 ENHRY, CDR2 SYGVKD. With V trimmed by 3 bases and J by 4 bases, 9 bases remained unmatched. This CDR3 comprises 17 residues. The CDR3 region has the DNA TGTGCCATCAGTGACCCGGGACTAGCGGGCGACTTAGAGACCCAGTACTTC. This sequence encodes CAISDPGLAGDLETQYF.

The chain uses TRBV6-5 and TRBJ1-6; tentative D call: TRBD1 (5 bases). The germline V and J ends were trimmed by 0 bases and 15 bases, with 21 bases remaining between them. Looked up from germline, CDR1 is MNHEY and CDR2 is SVGAGI. CDR3 size: 16 residues. Written as DNA, the CDR3 is TGTGCCAGCAGTTACTCGTTCAGGGTCCGAAGGTTAGACCTCCACTTT. Its translation is CASSYSFRVRRLDLHF.

Details on this clone: This same CDR3 is encoded by further DNA sequences in the sample. The chain is built from TRBV2 and TRBJ2-5, with 15 nucleotides matching TRBD2. The CDR3 is 15 residues long. V dropped 6 bases and J dropped 3; count of bases not matched to a gene: 2. The germline CDR1 and CDR2 sequences are SNHLY and FYNNEI. The CDR3 nucleotides are TGTGCCAGCAGAGGACTAGCGGGAGGGGAAGAGACCCAGTACTTC. Translating gives CASRGLAGGEETQYF.

The rearrangement uses TRBV30 and TRBJ2-1; D is possibly TRBD1 (5 bases). The CDR3 contains 15 residues. Trimming cost V 0 bases and J 3 bases, with 12 bases left between them. CDR1 is GTSNPN and CDR2 is SVGIG in the germline V gene (reference sequence). CDR3 coding DNA: TGTGCCTGGAGTGTACTTAGGGGCTTCTACAATGAGCAGTTCTTC. This gives the protein CAWSVLRGFYNEQFF.

V gene TRBV14 combines with J gene TRBJ2-1; 7 nucleotides align to TRBD1. The CDR3 contains 16 residues. With V trimmed by 4 bases and J by 3 bases, 9 bases remained unmatched. Germline CDR1 is SGHDN and CDR2 is FVKESK. The CDR3 loop is CASSPKTGLVYNEQFF. DNA for the CDR3: TGTGCCAGCAGCCCTAAGACAGGGCTCGTCTACAATGAGCAGTTCTTC.

The chain is built from TRBV4-2 and TRBJ2-5; D perhaps matches TRBD1 (5 bases). The V and J ends lost 0 bases and 5 bases respectively, with 19 bases between them. CDR1 is LGHNA and CDR2 is YNFKEQ in the germline V gene. The CDR3 is made up of 17 amino acids. The CDR3 loop is CASSQEGQGGILETQYF. The CDR3 DNA reads TGTGCCAGCAGCCAAGAGGGGCAGGGTGGGATTTTGGAGACCCAGTACTTC.

The chain uses TRBV28 and TRBJ2-3, with 14 bases identical to TRBD2. The CDR3 is made up of 19 amino acids. J gave up 5 bases and V 6 bases, and 16 bases lay outside the gene matches. Germline lookup yields CDR1 MDHEN and CDR2 SYDVKM. This chain's CDR3 is CASSTGTSGSLAVIDTQYF. The CDR3 DNA follows: TGTGCCAGCAGCACTGGGACTAGCGGGAGCCTCGCAGTGATAGATACGCAGTATTTT.